The present TCR beta chain was sequenced within a study of cytomegalovirus exposure and HLA in healthy donors. Study findings and constraints: Sequencing likely caused a cluster of highly shared sequence variants.

The primer mix had 60 Vbeta and 13 Jbeta primers. The protocol was immunoSEQ multiplex PCR, while the TCRdb copy is restricted to in-frame clones and leaves out a portion. The table records approximately 180,000 clones, over 70% of them present only once. Trimming removed 0 bases from V and 5 bases from J; junction bases left unmatched: 7. The CDR3 covers 16 residues. Germline CDR1 is SGHRS and CDR2 is YFSETQ. As to this clone: The antigen is unknown.

The TCR was taken from a woman between 25 and 40 years old in good health and CMV-seropositive. Specimen: PBMCs. The V gene is TRBV5-1, the J gene TRBJ2-2, with 7 bases lining up with TRBD1. DNA for the CDR3: TGCGCCAGCAGCTTGGAGGGGGCAATAGGGACCGGGGAGCTGTTTTTT. Protein: CASSLEGAIGTGELFF.